This T cell receptor beta chain is from a study of cytomegalovirus exposure and HLA in healthy donors (dated by TCRdb to about 2017). For the study in its entirety: The 650 to 750 repertoires of the first cohort and the approximately 130 validation repertoires were produced on the same platform, according to a later analysis. The study aimed to test whether cataloging public T cell receptors could reveal signatures of past pathogen exposure. In addition to the first cohort of 666 subjects, a separate validation cohort of approximately 130 different subjects was used. The study combined high-throughput TCR immunosequencing, statistical association of individual TCRs with disease status, and machine learning to predict cytomegalovirus infection status. Broader findings and caveats from the paper: The study listed 164 TCR beta chains as associated with cytomegalovirus. Most TCR sequences were observed very rarely across donors, whereas some public TCRs were present in many individuals. In vitro tests confirmed that a few of the cytomegalovirus-associated TCR beta chains recognize cytomegalovirus antigens. Of the cluster scores, approximately 94% were above 0 in a later analysis, which found that TCRs clustered in the first cohort also tended to co-occur in the 120 validation repertoires. A later analysis had no HLA typing for the validation cohort, so co-occurrence there was scored across all 130 or so repertoires. The classifier was reported to diagnose cytomegalovirus status with high specificity and sensitivity in both the original cohort and the validation cohort. It was suggested by the authors that the approach could potentially be generalized to other disease states and immunological phenotypes.

The donors were included in the validation cohort of 100 to 150 subjects, a group kept apart from the roughly 680-subject first cohort. CDR1 and CDR2 (SEHNR, FQNEAQ) derive from the germline V gene (reference sequence). V and J are truncated by 2 bases and 3 bases respectively, leaving an intervening sequence of 10 bases. The CDR3 holds 15 amino acids from the cysteine to the phenylalanine. Only the CDR3 portion is preserved as DNA: 45 bases, with reading frame beginning at the first base. With respect to this clone: This receptor's antigen is unknown. No much larger clonotype is one base removed from it; base qualities were not supplied.

The library was made by the immunoSEQ multiplex PCR assay. The original methods were these. A statistical classification framework was built to diagnose cytomegalovirus status from the catalog of TCR beta chain sequences. This is the immuneACCESS table as TCRdb keeps it, with only in-frame sequences that have V and J called. A part of the clones is gone; compared with another copy, unresolved V genes explain less than half, and the rest is unexplained. That table supplies the V and J calls and clone size; D and trimming were determined from the DNA. The sample table records fewer than 90,000 clones; roughly 94% of these occur just once. Of the sample, about 3.3% is held by the ten largest clones.

Rearrangement joined TRBV7-9 to TRBJ1-4; the D region possibly corresponds to TRBD1 (5 bases align). Input material: PBMCs. The TCR originated in a woman under 30 in good health and CMV-seropositive. The DNA reads TGTGCCAGCAGCTTAATGGGGGAGGCTAATGAAAAACTGTTTTTT. Translation gives CASSLMGEANEKLFF.